This TCR beta chain was identified during a study of shared clonotypes between healthy human individuals. Study-level points and caveats: Among non-shared clonotypes, generation probabilities were lower than among those shared by all four donors. Owing to a small donor count, the genetic and exposure-history diversity represented was limited. Relative to memory subsets, naive subsets generally showed larger estimated richness.

Naive-designated CD8 cells lacked CD45RO, were positively enriched for CCR7, and omitted terminally differentiated effector memory CD45RA+ cells. In the original processing: Filtering differed, since immunoSEQ gave only junction sequences and no quality scores. Only in-frame clones appear in the TCRdb table, and some are missing; sequencing was by immunoSEQ multiplex PCR. That table furnishes V, J and clone size, whereas the DNA furnished D and trimming. The repertoire has about 2.2 million clones, 85% to 95% of them found once; the top ten carry around 1.8%. From germline, CDR1 is SGHAT and CDR2 FQNNGV. There are 13 residues in the CDR3. V was trimmed by 9 bases and J by 5 bases, leaving 16 bases between them. Comment on this clone: Its specificity is not known.

The sequenced sample consisted of naive CD8+ T cells from PBMCs. The rearrangement joins TRBV11-2 to TRBJ1-2, with a tentative D call TRBD1 (5 bases). The TCR originated in a man younger than 30 in good health. Some clones in this sample may be carry-over from other donors' samples. The CDR3 DNA sequence: TGTGCCAGTAGGGGCATCCACGATTATGGCTACACCTTC. Its protein product is CASRGIHDYGYTF.